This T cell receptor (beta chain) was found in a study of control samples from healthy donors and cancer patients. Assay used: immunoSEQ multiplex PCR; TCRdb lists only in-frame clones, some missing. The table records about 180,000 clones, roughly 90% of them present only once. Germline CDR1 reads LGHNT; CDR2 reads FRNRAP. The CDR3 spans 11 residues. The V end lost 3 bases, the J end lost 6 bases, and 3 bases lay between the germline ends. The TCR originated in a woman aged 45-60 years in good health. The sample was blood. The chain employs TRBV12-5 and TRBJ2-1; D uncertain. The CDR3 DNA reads TGTGCTAGTGGTTTCAGCAATGAGCAGTTCTTC. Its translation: CASGFSNEQFF.